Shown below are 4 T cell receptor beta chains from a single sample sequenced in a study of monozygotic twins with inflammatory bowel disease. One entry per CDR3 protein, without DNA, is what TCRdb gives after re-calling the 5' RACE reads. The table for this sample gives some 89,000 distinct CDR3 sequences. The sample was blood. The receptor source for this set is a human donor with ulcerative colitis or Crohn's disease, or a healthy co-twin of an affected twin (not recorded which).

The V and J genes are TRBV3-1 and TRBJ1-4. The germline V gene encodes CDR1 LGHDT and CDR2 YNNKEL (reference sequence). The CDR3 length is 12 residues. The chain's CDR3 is CASSQDRSKLFF.

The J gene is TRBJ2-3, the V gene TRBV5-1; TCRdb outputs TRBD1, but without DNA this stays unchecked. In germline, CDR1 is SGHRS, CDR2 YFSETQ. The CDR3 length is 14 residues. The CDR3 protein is CASSGRQSTDTQYF.

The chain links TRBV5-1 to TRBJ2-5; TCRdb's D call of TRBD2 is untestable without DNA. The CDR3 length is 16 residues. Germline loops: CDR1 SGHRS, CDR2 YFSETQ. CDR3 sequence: CASSLVALEGGKTQYF. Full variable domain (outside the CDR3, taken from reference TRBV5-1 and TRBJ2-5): KAGVTQTPRYLIKTRGQQVTLSCSPISGHRSVSWYQQTPGQGLQFLFEYFSETQRNKGNFPGRFSGRQFSNSRSEMNVSTLELGDSALYLCASSLVALEGGKTQYFGPGTRLLVL.

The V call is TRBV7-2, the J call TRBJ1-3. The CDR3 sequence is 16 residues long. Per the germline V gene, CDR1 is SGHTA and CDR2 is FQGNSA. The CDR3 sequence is CVSGVNPGFSGNTIYF.